Sequencing of this TCR beta chain was carried out in a study of blood T cell repertoires in COVID-19. Overall study context: Samples of COVID-19 (acute and convalescent) were obtained from the United States, Italy and Spain. PBMCs, B-cell-depleted T cells, or T cells provided the cDNA or gDNA that made up the material.

The CDR3 loop spans 14 amino acids. V dropped 3 bases and J dropped 4 bases, with 12 bases sitting between them. The V gene's germline CDR1 is LNHDA and CDR2 SQIVND (reference sequence). As originally analysed: Amplification from reference gene primers served as the basis for estimated nucleated cell counts. The table came from immunoSEQ multiplex PCR; TCRdb's copy has only in-frame clones and leaves some out. The DNA was the basis for D and trimming; V, J and clone size are from that table. The table records about 200,000 clones, about 85% of them present only once. The gene calls are TRBV19 and TRBJ1-2, with D unclear. The sequence was collected from a woman aged 80 or over with acute or convalescent COVID-19. The sample taken for sequencing was peripheral blood. CDR3 sequence (DNA): TGTGCCAGTAGTATCGGTCCCGCGGGCTATGGCTACACCTTC. The encoded protein is CASSIGPAGYGYTF.